Below are 30 T cell receptor beta chains sequenced from a single sample in a study of blood T cell repertoires in COVID-19. The method was immunoSEQ multiplex PCR; TCRdb's version includes in-frame clones alone and lacks a portion of them. Found here are 30,000 to 45,000 clones, 78% of them singletons; the top ten hold around 17%. Sequencing input: peripheral blood. The receptors shown here come from a man between 65 and 85 years old with acute or convalescent COVID-19.

The chain couples TRBV7-2 to TRBJ1-5; D remains unclear. Germline lookup yields CDR1 SGHTA and CDR2 FQGNSA. Trimming left V 1 base short and J 3 bases short, with 7 bases between. The CDR3 sequence is 14 residues long. The CDR3 nucleotides read TGTGCCAGCAGCTTAGAGCACTTCAATCAGCCCCAGCATTTT. The encoded protein is CASSLEHFNQPQHF.

The V gene is TRBV28, the J gene TRBJ1-1; 8 bases agree with TRBD1. Germline lookup yields CDR1 MDHEN and CDR2 SYDVKM. This CDR3 has 15 residues. V shed 5 bases, J shed 3 bases, and the junction held 8 bases outside the gene matches. The CDR3 DNA reads as TGTGCCAGCAGTCCGCCGGACAGGGAGGACACTGAAGCTTTCTTT. This encodes CASSPPDREDTEAFF.

CDR3 region: CASSFPGQGARREQYF. In nucleotides, the CDR3 is TGTGCCAGCAGCTTCCCAGGACAGGGGGCGAGGCGCGAGCAGTACTTC. The chain uses TRBV7-8 and TRBJ2-7; 11 nucleotides align to TRBD1. The V gene's germline CDR1 is SGHVS and CDR2 FQNEAQ. The V gene end was trimmed by 3 bases and the J gene end by 6 bases; junction bases not matched to a gene: 10. The CDR3 runs to 16 residues.

This clone has a handful of counts. This chain joins TRBV3-1 (or the pseudogene TRBV3-2) and TRBJ1-5; TRBD1 aligns across 7 bases. V lost 0 bases to trimming and J lost 0 bases; unmatched junction nucleotides: 5. This CDR3 region has 17 residues. The germline V gene has CDR1 LGHDT and CDR2 YNNKEL (reference sequence). The CDR3 region is CASSQDDGTVSNQPQHF. CDR3 bases: TGTGCCAGCAGCCAAGATGATGGGACAGTTAGCAATCAGCCCCAGCATTTT.

The rearrangement uses TRBV7-6 and TRBJ1-5, with D unclear. Trimming pared 0 bases from V and 3 bases from J, leaving 9 bases between. CDR1 SGHVS and CDR2 FNYEAQ come from the germline V gene. There are 15 residues in the CDR3. The CDR3 reads CASSLAGGTNQPQHF. CDR3 nucleotides: TGTGCCAGCAGCTTAGCGGGAGGCACCAATCAGCCCCAGCATTTT.

A few counts support this clone. This sequence joins TRBV5-1 and TRBJ1-1, with D maybe TRBD1 (6 bases). CDR3 size: 15 residues. Trimming left V 4 bases short and J 2 bases short, with 15 bases between. The germline gives CDR1 SGHRS, CDR2 YFSETQ. CDR3 amino acids: CASSRDGQINTEAFF. As DNA, the CDR3 is TGCGCCAGCAGCCGAGACGGACAGATCAACACTGAAGCTTTCTTT. Full variable domain (remainder filled in from reference TRBV5-1 and TRBJ1-1): KAGVTQTPRYLIKTRGQQVTLSCSPISGHRSVSWYQQTPGQGLQFLFEYFSETQRNKGNFPGRFSGRQFSNSRSEMNVSTLELGDSALYLCASSRDGQINTEAFFGQGTRLTVV.

V usage is TRBV9 and J usage is TRBJ1-6; D may be TRBD1 (6 bases). Germline V CDR1 and CDR2: SGDLS, YYNGEE. This CDR3 contains 19 residues. V lost 3 bases and J lost 4, with 23 bases in between. This CDR3 reads CASSALASLGGVYNSPLHF. As DNA, the CDR3 is TGTGCCAGCAGCGCCCTCGCCTCCTTAGGGGGTGTTTATAATTCACCCCTCCACTTT. Complete variable domain (other parts from reference TRBV9 and TRBJ1-6): DSGVTQTPKHLITATGQRVTLRCSPRSGDLSVYWYQQSLDQGLQFLIQYYNGEERAKGNILERFSAQQFPDLHSELNLSSLELGDSALYFCASSALASLGGVYNSPLHFGNGTRLTVT.

The chain recombines TRBV11-2 with TRBJ1-2; TRBD1 might be the D (5 bases). Germline loops: CDR1 SGHAT, CDR2 FQNNGV. V dropped 4 bases and J dropped 4 bases, with 16 bases sitting between them. CDR3 size: 15 residues. This chain's CDR3 is CASSSGRADFYGYTF. CDR3 DNA sequence: TGTGCCAGCAGCTCCGGCAGGGCAGATTTCTATGGCTACACCTTC.

This clone was seen a handful of times. This sequence joins TRBV2 and TRBJ2-3; tentatively, D is TRBD2 (5 bases). CDR3 size: 18 residues. Trimming stripped 8 bases from V and 4 bases from J, with 28 bases between. CDR1 and CDR2 (germline): SNHLY, FYNNEI. The CDR3 protein is CASRISTGSAKVPDTQYF. The CDR3 DNA follows: TGTGCCAGCCGGATATCTACGGGATCTGCTAAGGTCCCAGATACGCAGTATTTT. The variable domain in full, completed from reference TRBV2 and TRBJ2-3, reads EPEVTQTPSHQVTQMGQEVILRCVPISNHLYFYWYRQILGQKVEFLVSFYNNEISEKSEIFDDQFSVERPDGSNFTLKIRSTKLEDSAMYFCASRISTGSAKVPDTQYFGPGTRLTVL.

The gene calls are TRBV19 and TRBJ1-5, with D unresolved. Between the trimmed V and J ends, which lost 6 bases and 6 bases, there was a span of 18 bases. The CDR3 consists of 15 residues. CDR1 and CDR2 (germline): LNHDA, SQIVND (reference sequence). CDR3 in amino acids: CASSAHGGVSQPQHF. The CDR3 region has the DNA TGTGCCAGTAGCGCACACGGCGGGGTGAGTCAGCCCCAGCATTTT.

The rearrangement uses TRBV4-3 and TRBJ1-5; D not resolved. There are 16 residues in the CDR3. Germline V CDR1 and CDR2: LGHNA, YSLEER. V dropped 4 bases and J dropped 4 bases, with 17 bases sitting between them. CDR3 amino acids: CASSLTLSGGNQPQHF. The CDR3 DNA is TGCGCCAGCAGCCTCACACTTTCAGGAGGGAATCAGCCCCAGCATTTT.

The genes are TRBV6-5 and TRBJ1-1; 10 bases match TRBD1. CDR3 length: 14 residues. Trimming took 7 bases from V and 0 from J; bases not matched to a gene: 2. Germline V lookup: CDR1 MNHEY, CDR2 SVGAGI. CDR3 amino acids: CASKTGGMNTEAFF. In DNA, the CDR3 is TGTGCCAGCAAGACAGGGGGCATGAACACTGAAGCTTTCTTT.

The chain recombines TRBV7-9 with TRBJ1-4; D gene uncertain. Trimming left V 1 base short and J 5 bases short, with 8 bases between. In germline, CDR1 is SEHNR, CDR2 FQNEAQ (reference sequence). The CDR3 consists of 14 residues. CDR3 nucleotides: TGTGCCAGCAGCTTAGGACAACGGAATGAAAAACTGTTTTTT. This encodes CASSLGQRNEKLFF.

This clone was observed a single time. V is TRBV3-1 (or the pseudogene TRBV3-2) and J is TRBJ1-1; 7 bases agree with TRBD1. The V gene end was trimmed by 4 bases and the J gene end by 1 base; junction bases not matched to a gene: 9. Germline V gives CDR1 LGHDT, CDR2 YNNKEL (reference sequence). This CDR3 is built from 16 residues. The CDR3 spells CASSLSLRTGNTEAFF. The CDR3 DNA sequence: TGTGCCAGCAGCCTCTCTTTAAGGACAGGGAACACTGAAGCTTTCTTT.

The chain recombines TRBV5-1 with TRBJ2-1; weak D call: TRBD1 (5 bases). CDR1 SGHRS and CDR2 YFSETQ come from the germline V gene. This CDR3 is built from 12 residues. Trimming cost V 4 bases and J 9 bases, with 11 bases left between them. The DNA for the CDR3 is TGCGCCAGCAGCGGGGCGAGTGGTGAGCAGTTCTTC. Amino acids: CASSGASGEQFF.

The chain recombines TRBV7-9 with TRBJ2-1; the match to TRBD2 covers 10 bases. J lost 2 bases, V lost 3 bases, and 1 base had no gene match. Germline V gene lookup returns CDR1 SEHNR and CDR2 FQNEAQ (reference sequence). This CDR3 comprises 15 residues. CDR3 residues: CASSFGLAAYNEQFF. For the CDR3, the DNA is TGTGCCAGCAGCTTCGGACTAGCGGCCTACAATGAGCAGTTCTTC.

The chain employs TRBV2 and TRBJ1-2; tentatively, D is TRBD1 (6 bases). CDR3 length equals 14 residues. V was clipped by 6 bases and J by 4 bases, with 15 bases between them. Germline values: CDR1 SNHLY, CDR2 FYNNEI. The CDR3 nucleotides are TGTGCCAGCAGGGTACAGGGAAGGGGCTATGGCTACACCTTC. This codes for CASRVQGRGYGYTF. Full variable domain (outside the CDR3, taken from reference TRBV2 and TRBJ1-2): EPEVTQTPSHQVTQMGQEVILRCVPISNHLYFYWYRQILGQKVEFLVSFYNNEISEKSEIFDDQFSVERPDGSNFTLKIRSTKLEDSAMYFCASRVQGRGYGYTFGSGTRLTVV.

This clone has a handful of counts. The J gene is TRBJ2-2, the V gene TRBV18, with 7 nucleotides matching TRBD1. CDR3 length equals 16 residues. Germline lookup yields CDR1 KGHSH and CDR2 LQKENI. V was pared by 1 base and J by 1 base, with 3 bases of the junction left unmatched. The CDR3, as DNA: TGTGCCAGCTCACCACGGCGACAGGGGAACACCGGGGAGCTGTTTTTT. Its protein is CASSPRRQGNTGELFF. Filled out from reference TRBV18 and TRBJ2-2, the complete variable domain reads NAGVMQNPRHLVRRRGQEARLRCSPMKGHSHVYWYRQLPEEGLKFMVYLQKENIIDESGMPKERFSAEFPKEGPSILRIQQVVRGDSAAYFCASSPRRQGNTGELFFGEGSRLTVL.

V is TRBV6-2 or TRBV6-3 and J is TRBJ2-6; D is possibly TRBD1 (5 bases). Per germline, CDR1 MNHEY and CDR2 SVGEGT. V lost 6 bases to trimming and J lost 4 bases, with 13 bases between them. This CDR3 region has 15 residues. CDR3 protein: CASSPDRAGANVLTF. The CDR3, as DNA: TGTGCCAGCAGCCCCGACAGAGCAGGGGCCAACGTCCTGACTTTC.

The V gene is TRBV9, the J gene TRBJ2-1; tentative D call: TRBD2 (6 bases). Trimming took off 2 bases at V and 0 bases at J, with 9 bases between the two ends. The germline V gene has CDR1 SGDLS and CDR2 YYNGEE. The CDR3 sequence is 15 residues long. The CDR3 protein is CASSVTGSSYNEQFF. In nucleotides, the CDR3 is TGTGCCAGCAGCGTTACCGGGAGCTCCTACAATGAGCAGTTCTTC.

This clone has just a few counts. The chain links TRBV27 to TRBJ2-5; 11 nucleotides match TRBD2. From germline, CDR1 is MNHEY and CDR2 SMNVEV (reference sequence). The CDR3 contains 17 residues. With V trimmed by 0 bases and J by 5 bases, 8 bases remained unmatched. The CDR3 loop is CASSLSVAGGPYETQYF. Here the CDR3 DNA reads TGTGCCAGCAGTTTATCCGTAGCGGGAGGGCCCTATGAGACCCAGTACTTC.

The chain couples TRBV29-1 to TRBJ2-1; 9 bases are a match to TRBD1. From germline, CDR1 is SQVTM and CDR2 ANQGSEA. CDR3 size: 12 residues. The CDR3 loop is CSQTGGYNEQFF. The CDR3 bases are TGCAGTCAGACAGGGGGTTACAATGAGCAGTTCTTC.

The chain uses TRBV5-4 and TRBJ1-1; TRBD1 might be the D (5 bases). From germline, CDR1 is SGHNT and CDR2 YYREEE (reference sequence). This CDR3 has 16 amino acids. With 1 base removed from V and 1 base from J, the gap between germline ends came to 14 bases. The CDR3: CASSLTFQTGNTEAFF. The CDR3 nucleotides are TGTGCCAGCAGCTTGACCTTTCAAACAGGGAACACTGAAGCTTTCTTT.

This clone was observed a handful of times. This chain joins TRBV20-1 and TRBJ1-6; TRBD1 might be the D (6 bases). Per germline, CDR1 DFQATT and CDR2 SNEGSKA (reference sequence). V lost 3 bases and J lost 3, with 9 bases in between. This CDR3 has 14 residues. The CDR3 bases are TGCAGTGCTAGTGGGGGCGTCTATAATTCACCCCTCCACTTT. Its translation: CSASGGVYNSPLHF.

V gene TRBV27 combines with J gene TRBJ1-2, with D possibly TRBD1 on 5 matching bases. Looked up from germline, CDR1 is MNHEY and CDR2 is SMNVEV (reference sequence). This CDR3 contains 13 residues. The V end was cut by 10 bases, the J end by 4 bases, with 16 bases between. CDR3 in amino acids: CATKTREGYGYTF. The CDR3 DNA follows: TGTGCCACAAAGACCAGGGAGGGCTATGGCTACACCTTC.

This chain uses TRBV7-2 with TRBJ1-2; 7 bases map to TRBD1. V lost 1 base to trimming and J lost 4 bases; unmatched junction nucleotides: 3. This CDR3 has 14 amino acids. The germline CDR1 and CDR2 sequences are SGHTA and FQGNSA. The CDR3 bases are TGTGCCAGCAGCTTAGGGGCAGGGGGCTATGGCTACACCTTC. Translated: CASSLGAGGYGYTF.

This clone was picked up a small number of times. J is TRBJ2-3 and V is TRBV7-2; 13 nucleotides match TRBD2. Germline V gene data show CDR1 as SGHTA and CDR2 as FQGNSA. This CDR3 is 16 amino acids long. V lost 1 base, J lost 5 bases, and 3 bases stayed unmatched. CDR3 coding DNA: TGTGCCAGCAGCTTAGACGGGACTAGCGGGAAAGATACGCAGTATTTT. This sequence encodes CASSLDGTSGKDTQYF. Looking up the rest from reference TRBV7-2 and TRBJ2-3 gives the full variable domain: GAGVSQSPSNKVTEKGKDVELRCDPISGHTALYWYRQSLGQGLEFLIYFQGNSAPDKSGLPSDRFSAERTGGSVSTLTIQRTQQEDSAVYLCASSLDGTSGKDTQYFGPGTRLTVL.

In this sample, this clone turned up once. This chain links TRBV30 with TRBJ1-1; TRBD1 might be the D (5 bases). Between the trimmed V and J ends, which lost 5 bases and 11 bases, there was a span of 15 bases. The CDR3 loop spans 11 amino acids. Looked up from germline, CDR1 is GTSNPN and CDR2 is SVGIG (reference sequence). In nucleotides, the CDR3 is TGTGCCTGGCAAGGTTCTAAGGGGGCTTTCTTT. It specifies CAWQGSKGAFF.

The chain joins TRBV3-1 (or the pseudogene TRBV3-2) to TRBJ2-5; maybe TRBD2 (6 bases). From germline, CDR1 is LGHDT and CDR2 YNNKEL (reference sequence). V was trimmed by 4 bases and J by 2 bases, leaving 14 bases between them. CDR3 length: 15 residues. The CDR3 protein is CASSPAGSGQETQYF. DNA for the CDR3: TGTGCCAGCAGCCCCGCGGGAAGCGGGCAAGAGACCCAGTACTTC.

V and J are TRBV3-1 (or the pseudogene TRBV3-2) and TRBJ1-4, with 11 bases identical to TRBD1. Per germline, CDR1 LGHDT and CDR2 YNNKEL (reference sequence). The trim removed 4 bases at V and 7 bases at J, leaving 17 bases unmatched. The CDR3 sequence is 19 residues long. The CDR3 DNA reads as TGTGCCAGCAGCCTAACCTCCGGGACAGGGGGAACGACGGGTGAAAAACTGTTTTTT. Translating it yields CASSLTSGTGGTTGEKLFF.